These 24 T cell receptor beta chains came from one sample sequenced in a study of tumor-infiltrating lymphocytes in primary liver carcinoma (dated by TCRdb to the late 2010s). TCRdb shows the sequencer as Illumina HiSeq 2500. TCRbeta-specific cDNA was reverse-transcribed from about 520 ng total RNA using a constant-region primer and ProtoScript II reverse transcriptase. The TCRbeta libraries were prepared through three rounds of nested multiplex PCR following a slightly modified ARM-PCR procedure. Each of the first two PCR rounds ran for roughly 11 cycles and used multiplex TRBV1-TRBV30 forward primers together with a Cbeta reverse primer. TCRdb handled the public reads itself, with Q25 trimming in fastp and clone calling in MiXCR, and kept productive beta chains. Rows matching on CDR3 protein sequence are summarized as one entry with the most common DNA and genes. Present in this sample are fewer than 350,000 distinct CDR3 sequences, roughly 60% of which were seen just once. 9% to 10% of the sample is held by the ten biggest clonotypes.

Blood RNA was extracted from unsorted whole blood with TRIzol reagent; germline DNA came from the DNeasy Blood & Tissue kit. Sequenced: peripheral blood. The receptors derive from a man between 35 and 55 years old with primary liver carcinoma and hepatitis B virus infection.

This clonotype has just one count. The chain links TRBV7-9 to TRBJ2-7; no clear D. Germline V gene lookup returns CDR1 SEHNR and CDR2 FQNEAQ (reference sequence). CDR3 length: 14 residues. The V end was cut by 5 bases, the J end by 2 bases, with 13 bases between. In DNA form, the CDR3 reads TGTGCCAGCAGCGGGGTGGTCCCTCCCTACGAGCAGTACTTC. This translates into CASSGVVPPYEQYF.

A single count supports this clonotype. Given a much more abundant clone one base away, this may be a read error. The V call is TRBV6-5, the J call TRBJ2-7, with TRBD1 identical over 7 bases. V shed 6 bases, J shed 6 bases, and the junction held 11 bases outside the gene matches. In germline, CDR1 is MNHEY, CDR2 SVGAGI. CDR3 length: 14 amino acids. CDR3 bases: TGTGCCAGCAGAAAACCCGGGACAGTGTCCGAGCAGTACTTC. It codes for CASRKPGTVSEQYF.

A single count supports this clonotype. J is TRBJ2-5 and V is TRBV18; either TRBD1 or TRBD2 may fit D (5 bases each). This CDR3 region has 15 residues. The V end lost 6 bases, the J end lost 5 bases, and 19 bases lay between the germline ends. Germline assignment: CDR1 KGHSH and CDR2 LQKENI. The CDR3 loop is CASSQQSRGEETQYF. The CDR3 DNA is TGTGCCAGCTCTCAGCAGTCAAGGGGAGAGGAGACCCAGTACTTC.

This clonotype was seen many times. The chain recombines TRBV6-1 with TRBJ2-1; TRBD1 aligns across 8 bases. Per germline, CDR1 MNHNS and CDR2 SASEGT. The CDR3 has 15 residues. The junction had 8 bases not matched to a gene; V was cut back by 6 bases and J by 4 bases. Written as DNA, the CDR3 is TGTGCCAGCAGCCGGACAGGGACGCAGTACAATGAGCAGTTCTTC. This encodes CASSRTGTQYNEQFF.

With respect to this clonotype: In this CDR3 the conserved last residue, phenylalanine or tryptophan, is missing, so a read error is likely. The V and J genes are TRBV6-5 and TRBJ2-5; perhaps TRBD2 as D (6 bases). This CDR3 is built from 17 residues. V gave up 0 bases and J gave up 9 bases, with 23 bases separating them. Germline values: CDR1 MNHEY, CDR2 SVGAGI. The chain's CDR3 is CASSYSDGRDSPRPQYL. The CDR3 coding sequence is TGTGCCAGCAGTTACTCGGACGGGAGAGACAGTCCAAGGCCCCAGTACTTA.

This clonotype was observed a few times. The chain uses TRBV12-3 or TRBV12-4 and TRBJ1-1, with D possibly being TRBD1 (6 bases). With 5 bases removed from V and 7 bases from J, the gap between germline ends came to 11 bases. The CDR3 totals 12 residues. CDR3 amino acids: CASSPGTIEAFF. In DNA form, the CDR3 reads TGTGCCAGCAGTCCCGGGACAATTGAAGCTTTCTTT.

A word on this clonotype: This sequence may be a read error, since a much larger clone differs from it by one base. The rearrangement joins TRBV12-5 to TRBJ2-3; 8 nucleotides agree with TRBD2. The CDR3 sequence is 14 residues long. CDR1 and CDR2 (germline): LGHNT, FRNRAP. The CDR3 is CASGPSGSGDKQYF. CDR3 sequence (DNA): TGTGCTAGTGGCCCCAGCGGGAGTGGAGATAAGCAGTATTTT.

This clonotype has a count of ten or more. The CDR3 spells CSVRQGGVGSPLHF. The CDR3 region has the DNA TGCAGCGTTCGACAGGGGGGAGTCGGTTCACCCCTCCACTTT. This chain links TRBV29-1 with TRBJ1-6, with 9 bases aligning to TRBD1. With V trimmed by 5 bases and J by 9 bases, 8 bases remained unmatched. From germline, CDR1 is SQVTM and CDR2 ANQGSEA. CDR3 length equals 14 residues.

About this clonotype itself: An end of the junction differs from the germline gene, which may be a read error. The V gene is TRBV6-5, the J gene TRBJ1-3; maybe TRBD1 (6 bases). The V gene's germline CDR1 is MNHEY and CDR2 SVGAGI. This CDR3 has 15 amino acids. Here the CDR3 DNA reads TGTGTCAGCCGAAGGGGGGGCGCCTCTGGAAACACCATATATTTT. Translation gives CVSRRGGASGNTIYF.

Points on this clonotype: Possible read error: a much larger clone is one base away. The chain uses TRBV10-3 and TRBJ2-6; 9 bases are a match to TRBD1. In germline, CDR1 is ENHRY, CDR2 SYGVKD. This CDR3 region has 17 residues. CDR3 in amino acids: CAIRDRGSVTGSNVLTF. CDR3 DNA sequence: TGTGCCATCAGGGACAGGGGAAGTGTGACTGGGTCCAACGTCCTGACTTTC.

Turning to this clonotype: Mismatch with germline at one junction end may stem from a read error. This sequence joins TRBV12-3 or TRBV12-4 and TRBJ1-1; D ambiguous. The CDR3 runs 13 residues. The CDR3 protein is CVSSQWIGAEAFF. The CDR3 DNA reads as TGTGTCAGCAGTCAATGGATCGGCGCTGAAGCTTTCTTT.

As for this clonotype: This sequence may be a read error, since a much larger clone differs from it by one base. The CDR3 does not close with the conserved phenylalanine or tryptophan, likely indicating a read error. The chain combines TRBV12-3 or TRBV12-4 with TRBJ2-6; D perhaps matches TRBD2 (6 bases). V was shortened by 2 bases and J by 1 base, with 6 bases between the two germline ends. The length of the CDR3 is 15 residues. CDR3 residues: CASSLRGSGANVLTI. CDR3 sequence (DNA): TGTGCCAGCAGTTTACGGGGGTCTGGGGCCAACGTCCTGACTATC.

As for this clonotype: The junction departs from germline at one end; a sequencing error may be responsible. The chain carries TRBV7-8 and TRBJ2-1; 13 positions match TRBD2. This CDR3 spans 16 amino acids. Germline V CDR1 and CDR2: SGHVS, FQNEAQ. The CDR3 region is CVSSVTGTSGIYEQFF. DNA of the CDR3: TGTGTCAGCAGCGTAACCGGGACTAGCGGGATCTATGAGCAGTTCTTC.

Concerning this clonotype itself: Given the absence of the conserved phenylalanine or tryptophan at the CDR3 end, a read error is likely. The limits of the CDR3 on the DNA are not certain, so only TCRdb's listed CDR3 is given. The chain joins TRBV11-2 to TRBJ2-6; the DNA was not used to check the table's D call, TRBD2. The CDR3 has 15 residues if both end residues are counted. Germline V gene sequence: CDR1 SGHAT, CDR2 FQNNGV. CDR3 loop: CAIQRPRSGANVLAV.

With respect to this clonotype: A read error is likely, as this CDR3 ends without the conserved phenylalanine or tryptophan. It is unclear where the CDR3 begins or ends on the DNA, so no DNA is shown, and the CDR3 is as TCRdb lists it. The rearrangement uses TRBV13 and TRBJ1-6; TRBD1 is the table's D call and was not checked against the DNA. Termini included, the CDR3 measures 16 amino acids. Germline-derived CDR1 and CDR2 are PRHDT and FYEKMQ (reference sequence). CDR3 region: CASSLEGGGLNSPPHS.

This clonotype appeared many times. This chain links TRBV6-5 with TRBJ1-5, with TRBD1 identical over 10 bases. J lost 2 bases, V lost 6 bases, and 4 bases had no gene match. The CDR3 consists of 15 residues. The germline V gene has CDR1 MNHEY and CDR2 SVGAGI. The CDR3 loop is CASRMDRGGNQPQHF. Written as DNA, the CDR3 is TGTGCCAGCAGAATGGACAGGGGGGGCAATCAGCCCCAGCATTTT.

This rearrangement joins TRBV4-1 to TRBJ1-2; D is unresolved. This CDR3 spans 14 amino acids. Trimming cost V 5 bases and J 5 bases, with 15 bases left between them. The germline CDR1 and CDR2 sequences are MGHRA and YSYEKL. The CDR3 loop is CASSTNGVKYGYTF. CDR3 sequence (DNA): TGCGCCAGCAGCACGAACGGTGTCAAGTATGGCTACACCTTC.

This clonotype appeared many times. The gene calls are TRBV4-1 and TRBJ1-2; D unclear. Germline V lookup: CDR1 MGHRA, CDR2 YSYEKL. Trimming cost V 1 base and J 7 bases, with 7 bases left between them. There are 12 residues in the CDR3. CDR3 nucleotide sequence: TGCGCCAGCAGCCAAGTAGGACTTGGCTACACCTTC. Protein: CASSQVGLGYTF.

This clonotype was seen more than once but under ten times. The chain recombines TRBV10-3 with TRBJ2-1; D gene uncertain. Germline lookup yields CDR1 ENHRY and CDR2 SYGVKD. Trimming shortened V by 0 bases and J by 4 bases, and 13 bases separated the two germline ends. CDR3 length: 16 amino acids. The CDR3 spells CAISESGSGGYNEQFF. The CDR3 nucleotides are TGTGCCATCAGTGAGTCGGGGTCTGGCGGATACAATGAGCAGTTCTTC.

The table lists this clonotype with many counts. This chain connects TRBV4-2 to TRBJ1-1; 8 positions agree with TRBD1. The CDR3 sequence is 13 residues long. Germline CDR1 and CDR2: LGHNA and YNFKEQ. Germline trimming cut 5 bases from V and 7 bases from J; bases unmatched to any gene: 6. The CDR3 DNA follows: TGTGCCAGCAGCTACCGGACAGGGTTTGAAGCTTTCTTT. This gives the protein CASSYRTGFEAFF.

About this clonotype: A clone one base away is much larger, so this may be a read error. The chain uses TRBV5-1 and TRBJ2-7, with 9 bases lining up with TRBD1. This CDR3 has 14 residues. Germline V lookup: CDR1 SGHRS, CDR2 YFSETQ. CDR3: CASSSADRGREKYF. DNA for the CDR3: TGCGCCAGCAGCTCCGCGGACAGGGGACGCGAGAAGTACTTC.

About this clonotype itself: One end of the junction is discordant with germline, which a read error may explain. The chain employs TRBV20-1 and TRBJ2-3; D is uncertain. This CDR3 contains 15 residues. The germline V gene encodes CDR1 DFQATT and CDR2 SNEGSKA (reference sequence). The CDR3 DNA is TGCGGTGCTAGAGATCGGCGGTCTAACACAGATACGCAGTATTTT. Translation gives CGARDRRSNTDTQYF.

About this clonotype itself: One end of the junction is discordant with germline, which a read error may explain. The chain links TRBV5-1 to TRBJ2-1; 12 bases fit TRBD2. Germline V CDR1 and CDR2: SGHRS, YFSETQ. This CDR3 region has 16 residues. CDR3 sequence (DNA): TGCGCCAGCAGCTTGCAACTAGCGGGAGGACCCAATGAGCAGCTCTTC. This gives the protein CASSLQLAGGPNEQLF.

Ten or more counts support this clonotype. The V gene is TRBV4-3, the J gene TRBJ2-1; D possibly corresponds to TRBD1 (5 bases). V lost 0 bases and J 2 bases, leaving 17 bases between the germline ends. This CDR3 contains 18 residues. Germline values: CDR1 LGHNA, CDR2 YSLEER. CDR3 nucleotide sequence: TGCGCCAGCAGCCAAGATCAGGGAAGAGTCGGCCCCTACAATGAGCAGTTCTTC. Protein product: CASSQDQGRVGPYNEQFF.